The present T cell receptor (beta chain) was sequenced within a study of Ad26.COV2.S vaccination and SARS-CoV-2 variants. About the study: The vaccine Ad26.COV2.S was put into the muscle once, or twice with 56 days between. Study-wide results and limits: Analytic work on TCR breadth and depth might have understated the full extent of total T cell responses.

Trimming took 5 bases from V and 4 from J, leaving 9 bases between them. The CDR3 extends over 13 amino acids. Per the germline V gene, CDR1 is SGHRS and CDR2 is YFSETQ. With regard to this clone: Its target is unknown.

Sample treatment: about 20 received Ad26.COV2.S at low or high dose, single or two shots; about 5 received placebo; per-sample allocation not given. Samples came from day 63 after the first vaccine or placebo injection. Vaccination used an Ad26 vector expressing Wuhan-strain SARS-CoV-2 spike. TCRdb's table, derived via immunoSEQ multiplex PCR, lists solely in-frame clones and lacks some. Among 300,000 to 400,000 clones, about 86% were seen once, and the ten largest hold approximately 1.9%. Sequenced material: peripheral blood, taken in a trial of Ad26.COV2.S vaccine versus placebo. The chain uses TRBV5-1 and TRBJ2-2, with unresolved D. The origin of this receptor is a person aged 18-65 years who received the Ad26.COV2.S COVID-19 vaccine or a placebo. CDR3 in amino acids: CASRDPATGELFF. The CDR3 DNA follows: TGCGCCAGCAGGGACCCCGCCACCGGGGAGCTGTTTTTT.